A selection of T cell receptor beta chains follows, all from one sample in a study of radiation and T cells in renal cell carcinoma. Sequenced by immunoSEQ multiplex PCR; TCRdb stores in-frame clones only, minus some. The table lists just under 80,000 clones, about 86% of them singletons. This sample comprised blood, obtained from a patient whose treatment included radiotherapy and nephrectomy. These receptors were obtained from a woman aged 45 to 65 with renal cell carcinoma. The CDR3 runs from the conserved cysteine through the conserved F or W. A D gene is named only where the DNA matches it firmly. Rows may omit the clone size; those that give it use once, few, many or a size class.

CDR3 length | J gene | V gene | D gene | clone size | CDR3 protein | CDR3 DNA
14 | TRBJ1-2 | TRBV6-1 | TRBD1 | - | CATTQGQGSFGYTF | TGTGCCACCACTCAGGGACAGGGCTCGTTCGGCTACACCTTC
15 | TRBJ1-1 | TRBV5-8 | - | once | CASSLYGPMNTEAFF | TGTGCCAGCAGCTTGTACGGACCAATGAACACTGAAGCTTTCTTT
14 | TRBJ1-3 | TRBV4-3 | - | - | CASSQDSSGNTIYF | TGCGCCAGCAGCCAGGACAGCTCTGGAAACACCATATATTTT
11 | TRBJ1-1 | TRBV6-1 | - | - | CASRAGLIAFF | TGTGCCAGCAGGGCAGGGTTGATAGCTTTCTTT
13 | TRBJ1-1 | TRBV18 | - | - | CASSPRQNTEAFF | TGTGCCAGCTCACCACGACAGAACACTGAAGCTTTCTTT
14 | TRBJ1-6 | TRBV7-2 | - | - | CASRPAGAGSPLHF | TGTGCCAGCAGACCAGCAGGGGCAGGTTCACCCCTCCACTTT
13 | TRBJ2-7 | TRBV5-6 | - | - | CASSPASSYEQYF | TGTGCCAGCAGCCCCGCTTCATCCTACGAGCAGTACTTC
15 | TRBJ1-1 | TRBV6-1 | - | - | CASSAQGTLNTEAFF | TGTGCCAGCAGTGCACAGGGTACTTTGAACACTGAAGCTTTCTTT
13 | TRBJ1-1 | TRBV6-6 | - | - | CASSASQYTEAFF | TGTGCCAGCAGTGCATCCCAATACACTGAAGCTTTCTTT
16 | TRBJ1-5 | TRBV7-9 | TRBD1 | - | CASSPDRGVSNQPQHF | TGTGCCAGCAGCCCGGACAGGGGCGTTAGCAATCAGCCCCAGCATTTT
12 | TRBJ2-5 | TRBV6-1 | TRBD1 | - | CAISRDSKAQYF | TGTGCCATCTCCCGGGACAGTAAGGCCCAGTACTTC
15 | TRBJ1-4 | TRBV19 | TRBD1 | once | CASSTDRASNEKLFF | TGTGCCAGTAGTACGGACAGGGCCTCTAATGAAAAACTGTTTTTT
14 | TRBJ1-5 | TRBV30 | - | - | CAWTSTNSNQPQHF | TGTGCCTGGACTTCGACAAATAGCAATCAGCCCCAGCATTTT
14 | TRBJ1-4 | TRBV7-2 | - | once | CASSLGGSDEKLFF | TGTGCCAGCAGCTTAGGAGGGTCCGATGAAAAACTGTTTTTT
13 | TRBJ2-7 | TRBV6-6 | TRBD1 | - | CASSRTGPWEQYF | TGTGCCAGCAGTAGGACAGGACCCTGGGAGCAGTACTTC
15 | TRBJ2-1 | TRBV7-9 | TRBD1 | - | CAIAKARGRSDEQFF | TGTGCTATAGCCAAGGCCAGGGGGCGGTCTGATGAGCAGTTCTTC
14 | TRBJ2-2 | TRBV11-3 | - | - | CASSLGGTGEELFF | TGTGCCAGCAGCTTAGGGGGAACAGGAGAGGAGCTGTTTTTT
15 | TRBJ2-5 | TRBV9 | TRBD2 | - | CASSVVAGALETQYF | TGTGCCAGCAGCGTAGTAGCGGGAGCCTTGGAGACCCAGTACTTC
16 | TRBJ2-2 | TRBV7-2 | - | - | CASSPDPAGGTGELFF | TGTGCCAGCAGCCCCGACCCGGCGGGCGGCACCGGGGAGCTGTTTTTT
15 | TRBJ1-1 | TRBV9 | - | - | CASSVLDGGGTEAFF | TGTGCCAGCAGCGTGCTGGACGGGGGTGGCACTGAAGCTTTCTTT
15 | TRBJ1-5 | TRBV9 | - | - | CASSVGRDSNQPQHF | TGTGCCAGCAGCGTGGGGCGAGATAGCAATCAGCCCCAGCATTTT
13 | TRBJ1-3 | TRBV11-3 | - | - | CASSLTAGNTIYF | TGTGCCAGCAGCTTGACGGCTGGAAACACCATATATTTT
18 | TRBJ2-5 | TRBV4-1 | TRBD1 | - | CASSQDRQGARSQETQYF | TGCGCCAGCAGCCAAGATCGTCAGGGGGCGCGGAGTCAAGAGACCCAGTACTTC
13 | TRBJ2-7 | TRBV6-6 | TRBD1 | - | CASTRGQGYEQYF | TGTGCCAGCACCAGGGGGCAGGGCTACGAGCAGTACTTC
14 | TRBJ2-7 | TRBV5-4 | TRBD1 | - | CASSSTGVPYEQYF | TGTGCCAGCAGCTCGACAGGGGTTCCCTACGAGCAGTACTTC
11 | TRBJ2-7 | TRBV11-2 | - | - | CASSLVIEQYF | TGTGCCAGCAGCTTAGTTATCGAGCAGTACTTC
13 | TRBJ1-6 | TRBV28 | - | - | CASSLPYSRALHF | TGTGCCAGCAGTTTACCTTATTCAAGAGCCCTCCACTTT
15 | TRBJ1-2 | TRBV28 | - | - | CASSPPRGVNYGYTF | TGTGCCAGCAGTCCTCCCCGTGGGGTTAACTATGGCTACACCTTC
15 | TRBJ2-5 | TRBV7-2 | TRBD1 | - | CASSLSQRGQGPQYF | TGTGCCAGCAGCTTATCTCAGCGGGGACAGGGCCCTCAGTACTTC
14 | TRBJ1-5 | TRBV7-9 | TRBD1 | - | CASSLGQGVQPQHF | TGTGCCAGCAGCTTAGGGCAGGGGGTCCAGCCCCAGCATTTT
17 | TRBJ1-2 | TRBV28 | - | - | CASSPPQGGGINYGYTF | TGTGCCAGCAGCCCCCCCCAGGGTGGGGGGATTAACTATGGCTACACCTTC
14 | TRBJ1-1 | TRBV6-1 | TRBD1 | - | CASSEYRGGVEAFF | TGTGCCAGCAGTGAGTACAGGGGAGGGGTTGAAGCTTTCTTT
16 | TRBJ2-2 | TRBV5-1 | - | - | CASSLGGSGGTGELFF | TGCGCCAGCAGCTTGGGAGGGAGTGGTGGCACCGGGGAGCTGTTTTTT
15 | TRBJ2-5 | TRBV9 | TRBD1 | - | CASSVGTGGAETQYF | TGTGCCAGCAGCGTAGGGACAGGGGGCGCAGAGACCCAGTACTTC
17 | TRBJ1-3 | TRBV4-1 | - | - | CASSQVFRGEPGNTIYF | TGCGCCAGCAGCCAAGTTTTCAGGGGAGAACCTGGAAACACCATATATTTT